This entry lists 11 T cell receptor beta chains sequenced from one sample in a study of blood T cells in healthy people across ages. Together with a sample-barcoded 5' primer, a J-beta primer mix was included in a second PCR lasting about 7 to 11 cycles. TCRdb reprocessed the 5' RACE reads with MiXCR, giving one entry per CDR3 protein. Altogether 270,000 or so distinct CDR3 sequences are present, 27% being singletons, with the ten largest covering roughly 28%. The sequenced material came from blood. The receptors come from a woman aged 70-85 years in good health.

This clonotype was detected only a few times. The V gene is TRBV3-1, the J gene TRBJ2-3; 8 positions match TRBD2. V was pared by 2 bases and J by 14 bases, with 9 bases of the junction left unmatched. The CDR3 has 13 amino acids. Germline CDR1 LGHDT, CDR2 YNNKEL (reference sequence). In DNA form, the CDR3 reads TGTGCCAGCAGCCAAAATAGCGGGACTACTAGGTATTTT. The encoded protein is CASSQNSGTTRYF.

The table lists this clonotype with a few counts. This chain links TRBV7-2 with TRBJ2-1, with 7 bases lining up with TRBD2. V was pared by 1 base and J by 6 bases, with 6 bases of the junction left unmatched. Germline V gives CDR1 SGHTA, CDR2 FQGNSA. This CDR3 contains 15 residues. The CDR3 region is CASSLGSSGLNEQFF. CDR3 DNA sequence: TGTGCCAGCAGCTTAGGGTCTAGCGGCCTCAATGAGCAGTTCTTC.

The CDR3 is CAIGSPETQYF. In DNA form, the CDR3 reads TGTGCCATCGGTTCCCCAGAGACCCAGTACTTC. The chain couples TRBV10-3 to TRBJ2-5; D ambiguous. This CDR3 spans 11 amino acids. V lost 8 bases to trimming and J lost 4 bases, with 8 bases between them. Germline loops: CDR1 ENHRY, CDR2 SYGVKD.

V is TRBV7-9 and J is TRBJ2-1, with 10 bases aligning to TRBD2. This CDR3 comprises 17 residues. Germline-derived CDR1 and CDR2 are SEHNR and FQNEAQ (reference sequence). Trimming took 4 bases from V and 0 from J; bases not matched to a gene: 6. CDR3 DNA: TGTGCCAGCAGCTCCTTCGCTAGCGGGGGCTCCTACAATGAGCAGTTCTTC. It specifies CASSSFASGGSYNEQFF.

A few counts support this clonotype. The chain is built from TRBV5-1 and TRBJ2-1; 7 positions agree with TRBD2. This CDR3 has 14 amino acids. Trimming at V came to 9 bases and at J to 8 bases, leaving 14 bases not matched to a gene. CDR1 SGHRS and CDR2 YFSETQ come from the germline V gene. The CDR3 sequence is CATKTGGLRDEQFF. In DNA, the CDR3 is TGCGCCACCAAAACGGGGGGTCTACGGGATGAGCAGTTCTTC.

This clonotype was recorded a few times. The V and J genes are TRBV20-1 and TRBJ2-2, with TRBD1 matching 8 bases. The junction had 4 bases not matched to a gene; V was cut back by 4 bases and J by 3 bases. Germline V gene data show CDR1 as DFQATT and CDR2 as SNEGSKA (reference sequence). This CDR3 comprises 14 residues. For the CDR3, the DNA is TGCAGTGCTACAGACAGGGGCTACACCGGGGAGCTGTTTTTT. The encoded protein is CSATDRGYTGELFF.

V is TRBV4-3 and J is TRBJ2-4, with a weak D call TRBD1 (6 bases). The V gene's germline CDR1 is LGHNA and CDR2 YSLEER. V was clipped by 0 bases and J by 6 bases, with 12 bases between them. The CDR3 length is 15 residues. The CDR3 bases are TGCGCCAGCAGCCAAGATCATAGGACAGTAAACATTCAGTACTTC. Its translation: CASSQDHRTVNIQYF.

The table lists this clonotype with a few counts. The CDR3 ends on some other residue instead of the conserved phenylalanine or tryptophan, so this is likely a read error. No DNA is shown, since the ends of the CDR3 on it are uncertain; the CDR3 is the one TCRdb lists. The chain couples TRBV4-3 to TRBJ1-4; the table's D call, TRBD1, was not checked against the DNA. Germline values: CDR1 LGHNA, CDR2 YSLEER. Termini included, the CDR3 measures 14 amino acids. This CDR3 reads CASSQDRYGTGITI.

J is TRBJ2-3 and V is TRBV20-1, with 7 bases fitting TRBD1. Germline CDR1 and CDR2: DFQATT and SNEGSKA (reference sequence). The CDR3 contains 13 residues. Germline trimming cut 7 bases from V and 4 bases from J; bases unmatched to any gene: 8. The CDR3 bases are TGCAGTGTTCCAGGGGGTTTTTCAGATACGCAGTATTTT. Translating gives CSVPGGFSDTQYF.

The sample holds a few counts of this clonotype. The genes are TRBV15 and TRBJ2-4; 7 bases agree with TRBD2. V lost 4 bases to trimming and J lost 7 bases; unmatched junction nucleotides: 4. There are 13 residues in the CDR3. The germline gives CDR1 LNHNV, CDR2 YYDKDF (reference sequence). CDR3 region: CATSIGEGNIQYF. The CDR3 nucleotides are TGTGCCACCAGCATAGGGGAGGGTAACATTCAGTACTTC.

The gene calls are TRBV5-1 and TRBJ2-6, with a possible D match to TRBD1 (5 bases). CDR3 length equals 14 residues. The V gene lost 4 bases and the J gene lost 1 base, with 6 bases spanning the gap. The V gene's germline CDR1 is SGHRS and CDR2 YFSETQ. The CDR3 nucleotides read TGCGCCAGCAGCAACAGGTCTGGGGCCAACGTCCTGACTTTC. Translated, it gives CASSNRSGANVLTF.